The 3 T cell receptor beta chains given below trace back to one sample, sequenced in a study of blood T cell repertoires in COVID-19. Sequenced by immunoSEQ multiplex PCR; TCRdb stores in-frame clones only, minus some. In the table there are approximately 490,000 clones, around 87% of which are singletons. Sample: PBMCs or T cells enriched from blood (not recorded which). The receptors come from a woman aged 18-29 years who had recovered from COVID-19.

DNA of the CDR3: TGTGCCAGCAGCTTAGACTGGCCAGGGAGGGGAGGTTCGGACACTGAAGCTTTCTTT. This codes for CASSLDWPGRGGSDTEAFF. This chain joins TRBV7-9 and TRBJ1-1, with D possibly TRBD1 on 5 matching bases. Trimming removed 1 base from V and 3 bases from J, with 24 bases in between. CDR1 SEHNR and CDR2 FQNEAQ come from the germline V gene (reference sequence). The CDR3 spans 19 residues. Full variable domain (remainder filled in from reference TRBV7-9 and TRBJ1-1): DTGVSQNPRHKITKRGQNVTFRCDPISEHNRLYWYRQTLGQGPEFLTYFQNEAQLEKSRLLSDRFSAERPKGSFSTLEIQRTEQGDSAMYLCASSLDWPGRGGSDTEAFFGQGTRLTVV.

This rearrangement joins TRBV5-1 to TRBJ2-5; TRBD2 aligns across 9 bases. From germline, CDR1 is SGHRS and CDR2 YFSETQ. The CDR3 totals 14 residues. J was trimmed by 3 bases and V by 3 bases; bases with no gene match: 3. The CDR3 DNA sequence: TGCGCCAGCAGCTCGACTAGCGGCGAAGAGACCCAGTACTTC. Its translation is CASSSTSGEETQYF.

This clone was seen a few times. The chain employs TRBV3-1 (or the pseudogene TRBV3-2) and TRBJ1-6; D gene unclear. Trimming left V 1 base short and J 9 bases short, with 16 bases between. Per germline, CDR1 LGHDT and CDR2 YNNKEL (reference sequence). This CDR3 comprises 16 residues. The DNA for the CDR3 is TGTGCCAGCAGCCAAGGTGAGGGTGGAAAAGGTTCACCCCTCCACTTT. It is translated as CASSQGEGGKGSPLHF.